This T cell receptor beta chain was recovered during a study of blood T cell repertoires in COVID-19. This clone showed up just once. The CDR3 is made up of 16 amino acids. V dropped 0 bases and J dropped 6 bases, with 14 bases sitting between them. The germline CDR1 and CDR2 sequences are LGHNA and YSLEER. Libraries were prepared by immunoSEQ multiplex PCR; TCRdb keeps only in-frame clonotypes and omits some of them. Of approximately 90,000 clones in the sample, 75% to 85% were seen once. The origin of this receptor is a man between 60 and 75 years old with acute or convalescent COVID-19. V and J are TRBV4-3 and TRBJ2-2; tentatively, D is TRBD2 (5 bases). What was sequenced was peripheral blood. The CDR3 loop reads CASSQEGLALAGELFF. CDR3 DNA: TGCGCCAGCAGCCAAGAGGGCCTAGCCTTAGCCGGGGAGCTGTTTTTT.